This TCR beta chain was observed in a study of CD8+ T cells in alopecia areata. Turning to the study itself: At a dose of 5 to 10 mg twice daily, oral tofacitinib was given to treated patients.

Trimming left V 8 bases short and J 4 bases short, with 17 bases between. Germline CDR1 SGHTA, CDR2 FQGTGA. The CDR3 spans 14 residues. Study outcomes and limitations: Affected lesional scalp, above all in alopecia totalis/universalis, was more clonal than normal scalp.

As regards this clone: The antigen remains undetermined.

Extracted RNA was reverse transcribed, and the resulting cDNA served as sequencing template. This table comes from immunoSEQ multiplex PCR, and its TCRdb copy is limited to in-frame clones, with some not included. This table has under 300,000 clones, roughly two thirds appearing once. The specimen comprised CD4+ T cells sorted from blood, sampled at week 0. The clonotype comes from a human donor with alopecia areata. This chain connects TRBV7-3 to TRBJ1-1; D possibly corresponds to TRBD1 (5 bases). In nucleotides, the CDR3 is TGTGCCAGCCTCCGGGACGCCCAAAGCACTGAAGCTTTCTTT. Protein: CASLRDAQSTEAFF.